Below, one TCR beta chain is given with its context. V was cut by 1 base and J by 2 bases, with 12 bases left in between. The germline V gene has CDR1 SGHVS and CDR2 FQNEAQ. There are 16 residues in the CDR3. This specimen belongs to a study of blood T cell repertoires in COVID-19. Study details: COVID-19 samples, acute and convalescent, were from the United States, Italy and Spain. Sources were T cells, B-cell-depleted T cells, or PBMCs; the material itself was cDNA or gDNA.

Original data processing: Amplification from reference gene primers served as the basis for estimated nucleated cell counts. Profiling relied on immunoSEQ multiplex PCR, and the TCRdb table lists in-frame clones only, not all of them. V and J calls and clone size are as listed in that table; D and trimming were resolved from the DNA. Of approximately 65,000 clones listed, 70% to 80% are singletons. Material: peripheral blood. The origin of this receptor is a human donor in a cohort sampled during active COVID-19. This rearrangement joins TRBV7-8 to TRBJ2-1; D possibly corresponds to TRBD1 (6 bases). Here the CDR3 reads CASSLGHREPYNEQFF. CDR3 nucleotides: TGTGCCAGCAGCTTAGGCCACAGGGAACCCTACAATGAGCAGTTCTTC.